The 4 T cell receptor beta chains listed next were all sequenced from one sample in a study of blood T cell repertoires in COVID-19. Profiling relied on immunoSEQ multiplex PCR, and the TCRdb table lists in-frame clones only, not all of them. The data contain fewer than 650,000 clones, 70% to 90% of them seen just once; the ten biggest clones take up about 8.2%. The sample consisted of peripheral blood. These receptor sequences come from a woman between 45 and 60 years old with COVID-19, enrolled during active disease.

The rearrangement links TRBV30 to TRBJ2-7; D possibly corresponds to TRBD2 (7 bases). This CDR3 region has 12 residues. The germline V and J ends were trimmed by 2 bases and 6 bases, with 11 bases remaining between them. The germline CDR1 and CDR2 sequences are GTSNPN and SVGIG (reference sequence). CDR3 coding DNA: TGTGCCTGGAGTTACAGGGAGGGCGAGCAGTACTTC. Its protein is CAWSYREGEQYF.

This chain uses TRBV2 with TRBJ2-4, with D possibly matching TRBD2 (5 bases). Per the germline V gene, CDR1 is SNHLY and CDR2 is FYNNEI. Trimming stripped 2 bases from V and 0 bases from J, with 8 bases between. This CDR3 comprises 15 residues. The CDR3 sequence: CASSETSLAKNIQYF. The CDR3, as DNA: TGTGCCAGCAGTGAAACTAGTTTAGCCAAAAACATTCAGTACTTC.

J is TRBJ2-7 and V is TRBV6-5, with 12 positions matching TRBD2. After removal of 7 bases from V and 1 base from J, the junction contained 5 bases not matched to a gene. This CDR3 has 15 residues. The germline CDR1 and CDR2 sequences are MNHEY and SVGAGI. For the CDR3, the DNA is TGTGCCAGCACACTAGCGGGGGGCGCTTCCTACGAGCAGTACTTC. Translated: CASTLAGGASYEQYF.

V and J are TRBV2 and TRBJ1-5; D might be TRBD1 (6 bases). There are 14 residues in the CDR3. Germline CDR1 and CDR2: SNHLY and FYNNEI. Trimming took off 8 bases at V and 3 bases at J, with 14 bases between the two ends. This CDR3 reads CASCPTGTNQPQHF. Here the CDR3 DNA reads TGTGCCAGCTGCCCAACAGGGACCAATCAGCCCCAGCATTTT.